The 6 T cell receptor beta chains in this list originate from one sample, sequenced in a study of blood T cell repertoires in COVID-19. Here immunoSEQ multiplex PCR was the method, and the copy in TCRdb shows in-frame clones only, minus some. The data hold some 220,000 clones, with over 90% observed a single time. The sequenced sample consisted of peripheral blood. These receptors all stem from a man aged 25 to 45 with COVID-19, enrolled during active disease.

CDR3 nucleotides: TGCAGCGTCAGCGAGTCTTTTAATCAGCCCCAGCATTTT. Encoded protein: CSVSESFNQPQHF. This chain uses TRBV29-1 with TRBJ1-5; no firm D call. The germline V gene has CDR1 SQVTM and CDR2 ANQGSEA. The V end lost 6 bases, the J end lost 4 bases, and 13 bases lay between the germline ends. This CDR3 region has 13 residues.

The CDR3 loop is CASSLGPRTGETDTQYF. In nucleotides, the CDR3 is TGTGCCAGCAGCTTAGGTCCGAGGACAGGGGAAACAGATACGCAGTATTTT. The chain uses TRBV11-2 and TRBJ2-3; 9 positions match TRBD1. CDR1 is SGHAT, CDR2 FQNNGV, per germline. This CDR3 spans 17 amino acids. Losses at the gene ends were 1 base for V and 3 bases for J; bases not matched to a gene: 8.

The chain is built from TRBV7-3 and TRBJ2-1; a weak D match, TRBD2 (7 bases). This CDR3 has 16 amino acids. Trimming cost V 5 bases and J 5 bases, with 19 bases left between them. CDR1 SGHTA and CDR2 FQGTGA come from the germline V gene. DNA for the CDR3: TGTGCCAGCAGCCCGGAGGGGGGGAGTGGTAACAATGAGCAGTTCTTC. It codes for CASSPEGGSGNNEQFF. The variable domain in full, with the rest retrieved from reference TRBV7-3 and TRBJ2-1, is GAGVSQTPSNKVTEKGKYVELRCDPISGHTALYWYRQSLGQGPEFLIYFQGTGAADDSGLPNDRFFAVRPEGSVSTLKIQRTERGDSAVYLCASSPEGGSGNNEQFFGPGTRLTVL.

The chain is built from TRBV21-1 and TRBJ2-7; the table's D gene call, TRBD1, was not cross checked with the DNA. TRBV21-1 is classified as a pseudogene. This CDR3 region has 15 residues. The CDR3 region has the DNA TGTGCCAGCAGATTTGTGACAGGGGAACGTTACGAGCAGTACTTC. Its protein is CASRFVTGERYEQYF.

CDR3 sequence: CASRQGGSSYEQYF. The CDR3 nucleotides read TGTGCCAGCAGGCAGGGGGGAAGCTCCTACGAGCAGTACTTC. V usage is TRBV6-5 and J usage is TRBJ2-7; TRBD1 might be the D (7 bases). Trimming removed 6 bases at V and 0 bases at J, with 12 bases between. Per germline, CDR1 MNHEY and CDR2 SVGAGI. The CDR3 is 14 residues long.

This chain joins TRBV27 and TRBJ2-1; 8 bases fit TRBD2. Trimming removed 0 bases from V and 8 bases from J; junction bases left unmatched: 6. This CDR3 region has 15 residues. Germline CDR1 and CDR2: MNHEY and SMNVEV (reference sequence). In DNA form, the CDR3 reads TGTGCCAGCAGTTTATCAGGGACTAGTCTCTATGAGCAGTTCTTC. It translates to CASSLSGTSLYEQFF.